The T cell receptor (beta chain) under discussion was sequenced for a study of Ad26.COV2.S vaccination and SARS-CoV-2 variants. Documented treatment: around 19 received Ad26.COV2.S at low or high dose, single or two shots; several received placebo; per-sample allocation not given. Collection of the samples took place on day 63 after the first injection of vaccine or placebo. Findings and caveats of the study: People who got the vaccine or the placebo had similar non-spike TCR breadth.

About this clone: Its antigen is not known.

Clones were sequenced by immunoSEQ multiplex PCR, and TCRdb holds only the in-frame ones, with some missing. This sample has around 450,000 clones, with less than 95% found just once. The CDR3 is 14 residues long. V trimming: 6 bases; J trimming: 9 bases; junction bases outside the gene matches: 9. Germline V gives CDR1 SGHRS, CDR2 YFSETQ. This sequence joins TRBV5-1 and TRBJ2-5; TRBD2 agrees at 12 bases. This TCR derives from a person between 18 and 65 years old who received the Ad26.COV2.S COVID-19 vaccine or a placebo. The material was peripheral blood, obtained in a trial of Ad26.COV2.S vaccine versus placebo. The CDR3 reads CASIPTSGGSSQYF. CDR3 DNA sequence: TGCGCCAGCATCCCGACTAGCGGGGGTTCGTCCCAGTACTTC.